The entry below gives a single T cell receptor (beta chain) sequence along with its context. Its antigen target is currently unknown. Base-call qualities are not available, and no considerably larger clone is one nucleotide away. The data belong to a study of early T cells in non-severe SARS-CoV-2 infection (dated by TCRdb to the early 2020s). In the study overall: Because TCR sequencing was done on bulk RNA from unsorted whole blood, the alpha and beta chains could not be paired.

Beyond this particular receptor, the publication reports: VDJdb matching was skewed toward anti-spike CD8 responses and likely underestimated virus-specific expansions, missing private and CD4 specificities.

The library was generated by 5' RACE. The sequencing machine was a NextSeq 500. In the TCR library protocol, unique molecular identifiers were attached to individual cDNA molecules to correct for PCR bias and sequencing error. Both TCR alpha and beta chains were sequenced, and tight co-correlation was observed between alpha and beta sequence abundances in each sample. The paper's processing steps were these. V gene, J gene and CDR3 annotation of TCR sequences was performed with Decombinator V4. TCRs were defined as expanded if a significant change between any two time points was detected under a Poisson model with p below 0.0001. TCR abundances were normalised to the total number of TCRs sequenced per sample and were expressed as counts per million. TRAV1-2 paired with TRAJ12, TRAJ20 or TRAJ33 defined MAIT TCRs, while TRAV10 paired with TRAJ18 defined iNKT TCRs. A search of VDJdb, accessed on 1 November 2021, was run for TCRs annotated to CMV, EBV and SARS-CoV-2, with TCRs annotated for multiple antigens excluded. TCRdb trimmed public reads at Q25 via fastp, called clones via MiXCR and kept in-frame beta chains. CDR3 protein duplicates are merged, each entry listing the most common genes and DNA. These V and J calls derive from TCRdb rather than the authors' analysis. A total of tens of thousands of distinct CDR3 sequences appear in this sample, 14% of them only once. The top ten constitute more than 6.5% of the sample.

Via the germline V gene, CDR1 is SGHVS and CDR2 FNYEAQ. The V end loses 5 bases and the J end loses 8 bases, and a stretch of 19 bases separates them. The CDR3 runs 15 residues from the cysteine to the phenylalanine. Of all the DNA, just the CDR3 is kept, 45 bases in frame from base 1. The study was a case-control design nested within a healthcare worker cohort in London, UK, with weekly nasopharyngeal swab PCR tests and blood sampling. Healthcare workers were enrolled in the week of the UK lockdown, from 23 to 31 March 2020, and were followed every week for up to roughly 15 weeks. The chain couples TRBV7-6 to TRBJ2-1; the D assignment is uncertain and may be TRBD1 or TRBD2, with 6 bases supporting each. This receptor was identified in an adult who was a healthcare worker with PCR-confirmed SARS-CoV-2 infection or an uninfected control (not recorded which). The sequenced sample was whole blood. The CDR3 is CASSQGRLPRDEQFF. The nucleotide sequence reads TGTGCCAGCAGCCAGGGGAGGCTCCCCCGCGATGAGCAGTTCTTC.